The next 8 T cell receptor beta chains were all read from a single sample in a study of shared T cell receptors in the human thymus. Clones were read by immunoSEQ multiplex PCR, and TCRdb kept only the in-frame ones, dropping some. This repertoire shows approximately 660,000 clones, over 75% found once; its top ten account for around 0.0099%. The data were also submitted as part of a second study, on human thymus T cells.

The specimen sequenced was thymocytes. These receptors all come from a boy in the first two years of life with a congenital heart defect.

This clone was recorded a few times. The V call is TRBV5-6, the J call TRBJ1-2, with 8 bases that match TRBD1. The V segment lost 0 bases and the J segment 8 bases; nucleotides outside the gene matches: 9. The CDR3 is made up of 15 amino acids. Germline V gene sequence: CDR1 SGHDT, CDR2 YYEEEE. CDR3 residues: CASSLVARRGHGYTF. The CDR3 region has the DNA TGTGCCAGCAGCTTGGTGGCGCGCAGGGGGCACGGCTACACCTTC.

The genes are TRBV5-8 and TRBJ1-3, with 7 bases matching TRBD1. The CDR3 extends over 15 amino acids. With 2 bases clipped from V and 2 bases from J, the junction kept 4 bases outside the gene matches. The germline CDR1 and CDR2 sequences are SGHTS and YDEGEE. CDR3 sequence: CASSLMTGTGNTIYF. In nucleotides, the CDR3 is TGTGCCAGCAGCTTAATGACAGGGACTGGAAACACCATATATTTT.

V and J are TRBV5-6 and TRBJ2-7; D not resolved. The CDR3 loop spans 14 amino acids. Germline V gives CDR1 SGHDT, CDR2 YYEEEE. V was shortened by 6 bases and J by 5 bases, with 18 bases between the two germline ends. The CDR3 sequence: CASIARSSPHEQYF. The CDR3 region has the DNA TGTGCCAGCATCGCGCGTAGCTCCCCCCACGAGCAGTACTTC.

The gene calls are TRBV5-6 and TRBJ2-7, with D uncertain. CDR1 is SGHDT, CDR2 YYEEEE, per germline. This CDR3 has 15 residues. Deletions cut 2 bases from V and 2 bases from J, with 14 bases between. The CDR3 DNA is TGTGCCAGCAGCTTTTCAGGTACTGCTCCCTACGAGCAGTACTTC. Translating it yields CASSFSGTAPYEQYF.

This clone came up once. The J gene is TRBJ1-4, the V gene TRBV7-2; the match to TRBD1 covers 12 bases. Germline CDR1 and CDR2: SGHTA and FQGNSA. With 5 bases clipped from V and 8 bases from J, the junction kept 9 bases outside the gene matches. This CDR3 is 16 amino acids long. CDR3 in DNA: TGTGCCAGCAGCCTCCGGGACAGGGGGCGGAAAGAAAAACTGTTTTTT. It translates to CASSLRDRGRKEKLFF.

The V gene is TRBV6-4, the J gene TRBJ1-1; 9 nucleotides line up with TRBD1. The CDR3 is made up of 19 amino acids. CDR1 MRHNA and CDR2 SNTAGT come from the germline V gene. Germline trimming cut 2 bases from V and 3 bases from J; bases unmatched to any gene: 16. CDR3 protein: CASSDTRTGGRVWDTEAFF. The DNA of the CDR3 is TGTGCCAGCAGTGACACCCGCACAGGGGGCAGAGTGTGGGACACTGAAGCTTTCTTT.

The chain employs TRBV7-8 and TRBJ1-2; D not certain. Looked up from germline, CDR1 is SGHVS and CDR2 is FQNEAQ. V dropped 0 bases and J dropped 2 bases, with 10 bases sitting between them. This CDR3 has 15 amino acids. DNA of the CDR3: TGTGCCAGCAGCTTAGCGAGGCCGCGAAACTATGGCTACACCTTC. Encoded protein: CASSLARPRNYGYTF.

The V gene is TRBV19, the J gene TRBJ2-1; 11 nucleotides line up with TRBD2. Per the germline V gene, CDR1 is LNHDA and CDR2 is SQIVND (reference sequence). J was trimmed by 0 bases and V by 1 base; bases with no gene match: 2. This CDR3 is 17 amino acids long. The CDR3 sequence is CASSIVTSGSSYNEQFF. For the CDR3, the DNA is TGTGCCAGTAGTATAGTTACTAGCGGGAGCTCCTACAATGAGCAGTTCTTC.